This note documents a single T cell receptor beta chain sequence. Its target is not known. Genomic DNA of each subset was evenly split across several immunoSEQ plates. Replicate sorted-subset PCRs were loaded with 150 to 200 ng DNA, about 30,000 T cell genomes. Clones were read by immunoSEQ multiplex PCR, and TCRdb kept only the in-frame ones, dropping some. There are 2 million to 3 million clones in the sample; more than 85% occur only once, and approximately 0.35% lies in the top ten. The V end lost 5 bases, the J end lost 2 bases, and 9 bases lay between the germline ends. The germline CDR1 and CDR2 sequences are SSHAT and FNYEAQ (reference sequence). This CDR3 region has 14 residues. The data stem from a study of shared clonotypes between healthy human individuals. Findings of the study overall: Tissues were not sampled, only blood, and their repertoires likely differ. When naive CD4 clonotypes were compared across several donors, 4% to 5.5% were shared.

The origin of this receptor is a man between 18 and 29 years old in good health. Some clones in this sample may be carry-over from other donors' samples. Sequencing was carried out using naive CD4+ T cells from PBMCs. Subset denoted: CD45RA+ positively selected. V is TRBV7-7 and J is TRBJ2-2; D is unclear. This CDR3 reads CASSRTTNTGELFF. The CDR3 coding sequence is TGTGCCAGCAGCCGTACTACAAACACCGGGGAGCTGTTTTTT.